Following are 21 T cell receptor beta chains from one sample sequenced in a study of human T cells and chemical hapten exposure. TCRdb recomputed calls from the RACE reads with MiXCR, one row per CDR3 protein. There are about 98,000 distinct CDR3 sequences in the sample; about a tenth occur only once, and around 3.1% lies in the top ten. Time point indicated: pre-sensitization, week 0. Regarding treatment: therapeutic diphenylcyclopropenone sensitization with weekly scalp DPC. The sequencing used whole blood, collected in connection with sensitization to the hapten diphenylcyclopropenone (DPC). The source is an older woman with alopecia areata. Some clones in this sample may be carry-over from other donors' samples.

The chain uses TRBV7-9 and TRBJ1-1, with no clear D. Per germline, CDR1 SEHNR and CDR2 FQNEAQ (reference sequence). There are 15 residues in the CDR3. Trimming stripped 5 bases from V and 0 bases from J, with 13 bases between. The CDR3 DNA is TGTGCCAGCAGCCCCCCGGTCGGCATGAACACTGAAGCTTTCTTT. As protein: CASSPPVGMNTEAFF.

In this sample, this clonotype turned up many times. The chain carries TRBV3-1 and TRBJ1-4; 10 nucleotides match TRBD1. This CDR3 contains 15 residues. The V gene end was trimmed by 4 bases and the J gene end by 7 bases; junction bases not matched to a gene: 6. Germline V lookup: CDR1 LGHDT, CDR2 YNNKEL (reference sequence). CDR3 DNA sequence: TGTGCCAGCAGCCCTTTCCGGGACAGGGGTGAAAAACTGTTTTTT. Its protein product is CASSPFRDRGEKLFF.

This clonotype was counted ten times or more. This chain links TRBV11-2 with TRBJ2-7, with D possibly TRBD2 on 6 matching bases. The CDR3 extends over 15 amino acids. Germline values: CDR1 SGHAT, CDR2 FQNNGV. The V gene lost 5 bases and the J gene lost 7 bases, with 21 bases spanning the gap. The CDR3 sequence is CASSPVTGTLGEQYF. CDR3 bases: TGTGCCAGCAGCCCCGTGACGGGGACTCTTGGTGAGCAGTACTTC.

This clonotype has a handful of counts. This chain connects TRBV4-1 to TRBJ2-3; 9 nucleotides line up with TRBD1. After removal of 0 bases from V and 3 bases from J, the junction contained 13 bases not matched to a gene. CDR1 and CDR2 from the germline V gene are MGHRA and YSYEKL. This CDR3 contains 19 residues. CDR3 in amino acids: CASSQDGYWDRARTDTQYF. CDR3 bases: TGCGCCAGCAGCCAAGATGGGTATTGGGACAGGGCGCGAACAGATACGCAGTATTTT.

This clonotype was detected many times. The chain carries TRBV29-1 and TRBJ1-1; no definite D call. The CDR3 covers 9 residues. V was clipped by 5 bases and J by 11 bases, with 9 bases between them. CDR1 and CDR2 from the germline V gene are SQVTM and ANQGSEA. The CDR3 sequence: CSVPGEAFF. CDR3 DNA sequence: TGCAGCGTTCCGGGTGAGGCTTTCTTT.

The sample holds many counts of this clonotype. The V call is TRBV29-1, the J call TRBJ2-1, with TRBD1 identical over 10 bases. The CDR3 has 16 amino acids. CDR1 SQVTM and CDR2 ANQGSEA come from the germline V gene. V was pared by 1 base and J by 4 bases, with 7 bases of the junction left unmatched. For the CDR3, the DNA is TGCAGCGTTGAAGGGGACCGGGACAGGGGTTACAATGAGCAGTTCTTC. This sequence encodes CSVEGDRDRGYNEQFF.

This clonotype was recorded many times. The rearrangement uses TRBV12-3 or TRBV12-4 and TRBJ1-3; no clear D gene. The germline V and J ends were trimmed by 6 bases and 0 bases, with 9 bases remaining between them. The length of the CDR3 is 14 residues. The CDR3 here is CASRSALSGNTIYF. DNA for the CDR3: TGTGCCAGCAGATCGGCCCTCTCTGGAAACACCATATATTTT.

This clonotype has only a few counts. The chain couples TRBV7-8 to TRBJ2-5; D might be TRBD1 (5 bases). Trimming removed 5 bases from V and 1 base from J, with 14 bases in between. Germline V gene sequence: CDR1 SGHVS, CDR2 FQNEAQ. The CDR3 extends over 15 amino acids. CDR3 sequence: CASSPRRQLQETQYF. CDR3 DNA: TGTGCCAGCAGCCCAAGGCGACAGCTCCAAGAGACCCAGTACTTC.

This chain links TRBV25-1 with TRBJ2-5; D is ambiguous. The CDR3 spans 12 residues. Germline CDR1 MGHDK, CDR2 SYGVNS. The V end was cut by 5 bases, the J end by 8 bases, with 12 bases between. The CDR3 loop is CASSLDGFTQYF. DNA of the CDR3: TGTGCCAGCAGTTTGGACGGCTTTACCCAGTACTTC.

The chain links TRBV10-1 to TRBJ2-1; tentative D call: TRBD1 (7 bases). CDR1 and CDR2 from the germline V gene are WNHNN and SYGVQD (reference sequence). The CDR3 totals 14 residues. V lost 5 bases and J lost 2, with 10 bases in between. This chain's CDR3 is CASSSGGTYNEQFF. In DNA, the CDR3 is TGCGCCAGCAGTTCAGGGGGGACCTACAATGAGCAGTTCTTC.

In this sample, this clonotype turned up many times. The V call is TRBV2, the J call TRBJ2-1; D is unresolved. CDR3 size: 15 residues. The V end was cut by 4 bases, the J end by 0 bases, with 10 bases between. Germline CDR1 and CDR2: SNHLY and FYNNEI. The CDR3 loop reads CASSVGGSSYNEQFF. In DNA form, the CDR3 reads TGTGCCAGCAGTGTTGGCGGTAGCTCCTACAATGAGCAGTTCTTC.

In this sample, this clonotype turned up many times. This chain connects TRBV30 to TRBJ1-3, with a possible D match to TRBD1 (5 bases). The CDR3 is made up of 13 amino acids. Germline CDR1 GTSNPN, CDR2 SVGIG (reference sequence). V was shortened by 1 base and J by 2 bases, with 6 bases between the two germline ends. This CDR3 is CAWSGTPGNTIYF. The CDR3 region has the DNA TGTGCCTGGAGTGGGACACCTGGAAACACCATATATTTT. The full variable domain, its missing parts supplied by reference TRBV30 and TRBJ1-3, is SQTIHQWPATLVQPVGSPLSLECTVEGTSNPNLYWYRQAAGRGLQLLFYSVGIGQISSEVPQNLSASRPQDRQFILSSKKLLLSDSGFYLCAWSGTPGNTIYFGEGSWLTVV.

Of note for this clonotype: A read error may be the cause here, since a much bigger clone is one base away. J is TRBJ2-2 and V is TRBV4-1; 7 bases are shared with TRBD1. Trimming removed 1 base from V and 7 bases from J; junction bases left unmatched: 12. CDR3 length equals 17 residues. Germline assignment: CDR1 MGHRA and CDR2 YSYEKL. For the CDR3, the DNA is TGCGCCAGCAGCCAAGTGTCCGGGACAGAATTTGTCGGGGAGCTGTTTTTT. Residues: CASSQVSGTEFVGELFF.

This clonotype was observed at least ten times. The chain couples TRBV3-1 to TRBJ2-5, with TRBD1 as a possible D gene (5 bases). CDR1 is LGHDT and CDR2 is YNNKEL in the germline V gene (reference sequence). This CDR3 has 13 amino acids. V was pared by 2 bases and J by 5 bases, with 9 bases between. The CDR3 bases are TGTGCCAGCAGCCAACCTGGGGCGGAGACCCAGTACTTC. Translating gives CASSQPGAETQYF.

This clonotype was detected ten times or more. This chain links TRBV24-1 with TRBJ2-3, with D hard to call. The CDR3 sequence is 15 residues long. Trimming removed 5 bases from V and 2 bases from J, with 13 bases in between. Per the germline V gene, CDR1 is KGHDR and CDR2 is SFDVKD. This chain's CDR3 is CATSGTTSPTDTQYF. The CDR3, as DNA: TGTGCCACCAGTGGAACGACCTCCCCCACAGATACGCAGTATTTT.

This clonotype appeared many times. CDR3 sequence: CSANPGLAGGRLTDTQYF. The CDR3 DNA reads as TGCAGTGCTAACCCGGGACTAGCGGGGGGGCGGTTGACAGATACGCAGTATTTT. The chain joins TRBV20-1 to TRBJ2-3, with 16 positions matching TRBD2. The CDR3 covers 18 residues. Trimming at V came to 4 bases and at J to 3 bases, leaving 10 bases not matched to a gene. From germline, CDR1 is DFQATT and CDR2 SNEGSKA (reference sequence).

This clonotype was counted many times. The J gene is TRBJ2-7, the V gene TRBV10-3; no definite D call. Germline V gene sequence: CDR1 ENHRY, CDR2 SYGVKD. The V end was cut by 10 bases, the J end by 5 bases, with 12 bases between. The length of the CDR3 is 11 residues. The CDR3 DNA reads TGTGCCACAAGCCCACGGGACGAGCAGTACTTC. Protein sequence: CATSPRDEQYF.

CDR3 residues: CASSFNRNTEAFF. CDR3 nucleotides: TGTGCCAGCAGTTTTAACAGGAACACTGAAGCTTTCTTT. This chain connects TRBV27 to TRBJ1-1, with D uncertain. This CDR3 has 13 amino acids. V was shortened by 3 bases and J by 1 base, with 6 bases between the two germline ends. Germline-derived CDR1 and CDR2 are MNHEY and SMNVEV (reference sequence).

A note on this clonotype: At one end the junction does not follow the germline gene, possibly because of a read error. The rearrangement links TRBV7-9 to TRBJ1-3; TRBD1 agrees at 8 bases. The CDR3 is made up of 18 amino acids. From germline, CDR1 is SEHNR and CDR2 FQNEAQ (reference sequence). The CDR3 reads CASSLAVSGGASENTIYF. CDR3 DNA: TGTGCCAGCAGCTTAGCGGTTTCAGGGGGCGCTTCTGAAAACACCATATATTTT.

This clonotype was seen many times. The chain couples TRBV7-6 to TRBJ1-1, with D possibly being TRBD1 (5 bases). CDR3 length: 15 amino acids. With 5 bases removed from V and 4 bases from J, the gap between germline ends came to 17 bases. The germline CDR1 and CDR2 sequences are SGHVS and FNYEAQ. CDR3: CASSNIGRGGTEAFF. The CDR3 bases are TGTGCCAGCAGCAACATAGGTCGTGGGGGCACTGAAGCTTTCTTT.

The gene calls are TRBV20-1 and TRBJ2-5; no clear D gene. The CDR3 runs 12 residues. The germline gives CDR1 DFQATT, CDR2 SNEGSKA (reference sequence). Trimming took 6 bases from V and 3 from J, leaving 11 bases between them. The CDR3 nucleotides are TGCAGTGCCGAAGGAGTAAAAGAGACCCAGTACTTC. Protein: CSAEGVKETQYF.